A selection of T cell receptor beta chains follows, all from one sample in a study of cytomegalovirus exposure and HLA in healthy donors. The protocol was immunoSEQ multiplex PCR, while the TCRdb copy is restricted to in-frame clones and leaves out a portion. Found here are 160,000 or so clones, about 80% of them singletons; the top ten hold 6.3%. Sequenced sample: PBMCs. Every receptor here comes from a man aged 35 to 55 in good health and CMV-seropositive. Each CDR3 is given with its conserved first and last residue. D genes are given only for firm matches. Some rows mark clone size as missing; the rest say once, few, many or name a class of expanded clone.

J gene | CDR3 length | D gene | V gene | clone size | CDR3 protein
TRBJ1-1 | 13 | - | TRBV7-9 | - | CASSLRVEGVAFF
TRBJ2-3 | 18 | TRBD2 | TRBV28 | few | CASSYDPTTSGSTDTQYF
TRBJ2-5 | 13 | - | TRBV4-2 | - | CASSQGQGETQYF
TRBJ1-4 | 15 | - | TRBV5-8 | - | CASSLELGADEKLFF
TRBJ1-1 | 13 | - | TRBV6-1 | - | CASSDRANTEAFF
TRBJ1-2 | 14 | - | TRBV10-3 | once | CAINQIQGRDGYTF
TRBJ2-1 | 14 | - | TRBV4-2 | - | CASSQDPGAPEQFF
TRBJ2-7 | 16 | TRBD2 | TRBV7-8 | - | CASSRRVTSGSYEQYF
TRBJ2-7 | 14 | TRBD2 | TRBV5-4 | - | CASSLGRADYEQYF
TRBJ1-2 | 13 | - | TRBV5-4 | - | CASSLVQVNGYTF
TRBJ1-4 | 14 | - | TRBV19 | - | CASSGFQGREKLFF
TRBJ2-6 | 15 | - | TRBV5-1 | - | CASSATLSGANGLTF
TRBJ2-2 | 15 | TRBD2 | TRBV7-9 | - | CASSLAGGPTGELFF
TRBJ1-3 | 13 | TRBD1 | TRBV2 | - | CASRTGPGNTIYF
TRBJ2-3 | 15 | TRBD2 | TRBV5-1 | - | CASSSLGLASDTQYF
TRBJ2-2 | 15 | - | TRBV7-9 | - | CASSLAGAWTGELFF
TRBJ2-1 | 14 | TRBD2 | TRBV27 | - | CASSLLASQRELFF
TRBJ2-7 | 17 | TRBD1 | TRBV27 | - | CASSQGTGFQKSHEQYF
TRBJ2-1 | 18 | TRBD2 | TRBV19 | - | CASSIEGTSASSYNEQFF
TRBJ2-1 | 11 | TRBD1 | TRBV2 | - | CASSQDRGSFF
TRBJ2-2 | 18 | - | TRBV5-5 | - | CASTLLDPTGGAIGELFF
TRBJ2-1 | 15 | TRBD2 | TRBV9 | - | CASSARLASPSGQFF
TRBJ2-1 | 16 | TRBD2 | TRBV14 | - | CASSHKPGLGNNEQFF
TRBJ2-5 | 15 | - | TRBV5-1 | - | CASTYGPSLQETQYF
TRBJ2-1 | 18 | - | TRBV14 | - | CASSQFAGANSLYNEQFF
TRBJ1-6 | 14 | TRBD1 | TRBV11-3 | - | CASSLRDRASPLHF
TRBJ2-5 | 14 | TRBD1 | TRBV5-1 | - | CASSQQGAVETQYF
TRBJ1-1 | 16 | TRBD1 | TRBV19 | - | CASSLRDRGYNTEAFF
TRBJ2-7 | 15 | TRBD2 | TRBV9 | - | CASSPRLAGGYEQYF
TRBJ2-5 | 12 | - | TRBV7-9 | - | CASSPQGETQYF
TRBJ2-5 | 15 | - | TRBV2 | - | CASSEDPRMGGTQYF
TRBJ2-7 | 14 | - | TRBV5-1 | - | CASSLVGRDYEQYF
TRBJ2-2 | 16 | TRBD2 | TRBV10-3 | - | CAISESGLDNTGELFF
TRBJ1-1 | 14 | - | TRBV18 | few | CASSRETRGTEAFF
TRBJ1-4 | 14 | TRBD1 | TRBV5-5 | - | CASSLTGGYEKLFF
TRBJ2-3 | 14 | - | TRBV6-5 | - | CASKLGEGTDTQYF
TRBJ2-5 | 14 | TRBD1 | TRBV6-6 | - | CASSYGTGRETQYF
TRBJ2-4 | 13 | TRBD1 | TRBV6-1 | few | CASRFTGVNIQYF
TRBJ2-1 | 12 | TRBD2 | TRBV2 | - | CASKREGNEQFF
TRBJ2-3 | 10 | - | TRBV29-1 | - | CSVGPLEGYF
TRBJ1-1 | 11 | - | TRBV6-4 | - | CASSRRTEAFF
TRBJ2-5 | 16 | TRBD2 | TRBV10-3 | once | CAISESGTSGRETQYF
TRBJ2-4 | 19 | TRBD2 | TRBV5-6 | - | CASSPGQREFYLAKNSQYF
TRBJ2-5 | 14 | - | TRBV5-1 | - | CASSPRQRTETQYF
TRBJ2-7 | 14 | - | TRBV2 | - | CASSRSGAPSEQYF
TRBJ2-3 | 15 | - | TRBV9 | few | CASSVDGSSTDTQYF